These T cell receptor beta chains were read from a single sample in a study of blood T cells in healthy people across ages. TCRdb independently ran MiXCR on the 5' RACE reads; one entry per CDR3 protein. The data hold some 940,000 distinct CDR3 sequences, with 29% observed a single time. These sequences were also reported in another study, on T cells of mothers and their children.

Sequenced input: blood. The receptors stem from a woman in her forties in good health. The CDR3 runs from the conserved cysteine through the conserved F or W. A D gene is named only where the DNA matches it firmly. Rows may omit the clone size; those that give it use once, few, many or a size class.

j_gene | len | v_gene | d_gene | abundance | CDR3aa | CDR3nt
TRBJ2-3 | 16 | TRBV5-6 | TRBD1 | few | CASSTDRGRRTDTQYF | TGTGCCAGCAGCACGGACAGGGGGCGGAGGACAGATACGCAGTATTTT
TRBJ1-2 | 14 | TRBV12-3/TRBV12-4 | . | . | CASTKLRGGDGYTF | TGTGCCAGCACCAAACTCAGGGGAGGTGATGGCTACACCTTC
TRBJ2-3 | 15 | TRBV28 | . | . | CASSPLPRPSDTQYF | TGTGCCAGCAGTCCCCTCCCACGTCCTTCCGATACGCAGTATTTT
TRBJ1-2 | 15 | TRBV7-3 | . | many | CATLSGLLQKYGYTF | TGTGCCACCCTTTCAGGACTTTTACAGAAGTATGGCTACACCTTC
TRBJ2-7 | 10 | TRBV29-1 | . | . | CSVENGPWYF | TGCAGCGTTGAAAACGGCCCCTGGTACTTC
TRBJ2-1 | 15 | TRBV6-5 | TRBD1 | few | CASRQPGQGVSGQFF | TGTGCCAGCAGGCAACCGGGACAGGGGGTGAGTGGGCAGTTCTTC
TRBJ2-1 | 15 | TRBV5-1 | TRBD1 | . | CASTTGTGVHNEQFF | TGCGCCAGTACTACCGGGACAGGGGTGCACAATGAGCAGTTCTTC
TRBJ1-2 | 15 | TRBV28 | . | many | CASSPGRLGDDGYTF | TGTGCCAGCAGCCCTGGACGTCTAGGGGATGATGGCTACACCTTC
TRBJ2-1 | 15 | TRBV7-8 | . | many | CASSSDRQSYNEQFF | TGTGCCAGCAGCTCCGATCGACAGTCCTACAATGAGCAGTTCTTC
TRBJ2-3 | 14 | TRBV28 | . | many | CASSKLGITDTQYF | TGTGCCAGCAGCAAACTAGGGATCACAGATACGCAGTATTTT
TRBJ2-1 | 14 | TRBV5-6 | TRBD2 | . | CASSRGRRANEQFF | TGTGCCAGCAGCCGCGGGAGGAGGGCCAATGAGCAGTTCTTC
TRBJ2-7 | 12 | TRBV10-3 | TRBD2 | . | CASGTSSDEQYF | TGTGCCAGTGGGACTAGCTCTGACGAGCAGTACTTC
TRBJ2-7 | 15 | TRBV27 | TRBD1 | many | CASSQKGQGPYEQYF | TGTGCCAGCAGTCAGAAAGGACAGGGCCCCTACGAGCAGTACTTC
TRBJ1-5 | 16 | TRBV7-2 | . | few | CASSLSGVYSNQPQHF | TGTGCCAGCAGCTTGTCCGGGGTATATAGCAATCAGCCCCAGCATTTT
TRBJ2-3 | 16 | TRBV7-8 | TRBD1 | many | CASKGSPGQGGDTQYF | TGTGCCAGCAAGGGAAGTCCGGGACAGGGAGGAGATACGCAGTATTTT
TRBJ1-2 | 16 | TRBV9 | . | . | CASSSSPQSGSTGYTF | TGTGCCAGCAGCTCCAGCCCCCAGTCCGGGAGTACTGGCTACACCTTC
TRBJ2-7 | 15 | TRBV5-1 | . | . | CASSLVLAKGSEQYF | TGCGCCAGCAGCTTGGTGCTAGCAAAGGGTTCCGAGCAGTACTTC
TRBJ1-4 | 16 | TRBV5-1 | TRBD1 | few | CASSLNPGQGTSELFF | TGCGCCAGCAGCTTAAATCCGGGACAGGGGACTTCGGAACTGTTTTTT
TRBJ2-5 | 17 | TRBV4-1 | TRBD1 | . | CASSQLPSDRLQETQYF | TGCGCCAGCAGCCAATTGCCGTCGGACAGGCTCCAAGAGACCCAGTACTTC
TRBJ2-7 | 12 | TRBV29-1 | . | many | CSVGDLAYEQYF | TGCAGCGTTGGGGATCTAGCCTACGAGCAGTACTTC
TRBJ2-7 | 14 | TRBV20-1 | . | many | CSARAPVTGNEQYF | TGCAGTGCTAGAGCACCTGTGACAGGTAACGAGCAGTACTTC
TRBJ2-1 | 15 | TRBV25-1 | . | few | CASSGLGQGIDEQFF | TGTGCCAGCAGTGGCCTCGGCCAGGGGATCGATGAGCAGTTCTTC
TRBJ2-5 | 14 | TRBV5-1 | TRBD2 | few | CASTRGGLKETQYF | TGCGCCAGCACTCGCGGGGGGTTGAAAGAGACCCAGTACTTC
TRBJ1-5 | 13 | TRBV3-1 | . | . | CASSRGTRQPQHF | TGTGCCAGCAGCCGGGGAACTAGGCAGCCCCAGCATTTT
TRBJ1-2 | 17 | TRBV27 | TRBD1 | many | CASSFTFRGRSNYGYTF | TGTGCCAGCAGCTTTACTTTCAGGGGGCGGTCTAACTATGGCTACACCTTC
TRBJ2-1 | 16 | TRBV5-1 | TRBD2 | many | CASSLDPAGGLVEQFF | TGCGCCAGCAGCTTGGACCCAGCGGGGGGGCTAGTTGAGCAGTTCTTC
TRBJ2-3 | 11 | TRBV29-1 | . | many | CSVLRIDTQYF | TGCAGCGTTTTAAGGATTGATACGCAGTATTTT
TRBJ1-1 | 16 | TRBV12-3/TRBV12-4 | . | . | CASSLGPRLLNTKAFF | TGTGCCAGCAGTTTAGGACCGCGCCTCCTGAACACTAAAGCTTTCTTT
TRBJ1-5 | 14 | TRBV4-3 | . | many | CASSQERSNQPQHF | TGCGCCAGCAGCCAAGAACGCAGCAATCAGCCCCAGCATTTT
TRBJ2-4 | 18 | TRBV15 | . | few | CATSRDRGAILAKNIQYF | TGTGCCACCAGCAGAGATCGCGGGGCCATACTAGCCAAAAACATTCAGTACTTC
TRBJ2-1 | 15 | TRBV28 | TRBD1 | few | CASSFQGALLQGQFF | TGTGCCAGCAGTTTTCAGGGGGCGCTTCTACAGGGGCAGTTCTTC
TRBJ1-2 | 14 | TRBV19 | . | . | CTSSIERGSGGYTF | TGTACCAGTAGTATAGAGCGAGGGAGCGGTGGCTACACCTTC